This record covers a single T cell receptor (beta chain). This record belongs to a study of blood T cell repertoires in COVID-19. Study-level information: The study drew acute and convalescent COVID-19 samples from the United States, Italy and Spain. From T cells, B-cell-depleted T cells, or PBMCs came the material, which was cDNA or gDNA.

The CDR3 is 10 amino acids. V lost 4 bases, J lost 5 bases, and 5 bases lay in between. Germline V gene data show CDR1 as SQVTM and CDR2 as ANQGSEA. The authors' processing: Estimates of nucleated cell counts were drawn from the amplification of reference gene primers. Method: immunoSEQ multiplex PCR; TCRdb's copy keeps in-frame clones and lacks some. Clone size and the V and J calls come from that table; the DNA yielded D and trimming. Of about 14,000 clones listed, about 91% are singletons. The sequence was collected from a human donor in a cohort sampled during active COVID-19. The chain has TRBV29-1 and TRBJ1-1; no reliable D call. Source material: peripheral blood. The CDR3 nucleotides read TGCAGCGTTGGTCGGACTGAAGCTTTCTTT. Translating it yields CSVGRTEAFF.